Presented here are 5 T cell receptor beta chains from one specimen sequenced in a study of blood T cells in healthy people across ages. Sample-barcoded 5' priming and a J-beta primer mix drove a second PCR of roughly 7 to 11 cycles. TCRdb processed the 5' RACE reads anew with MiXCR; each CDR3 protein has one entry. This table has roughly 900,000 distinct CDR3 sequences, roughly 52% appearing once. Sequencing was performed on blood. The source is a man between 25 and 39 years old in good health.

This sequence joins TRBV3-1 and TRBJ2-5; 7 bases agree with TRBD1. V shed 2 bases, J shed 5 bases, and the junction held 8 bases outside the gene matches. In germline, CDR1 is LGHDT, CDR2 YNNKEL (reference sequence). There are 15 residues in the CDR3. CDR3 bases: TGTGCCAGCAGCCAAACAGGGGTCCCCGAGGAGACCCAGTACTTC. This gives the protein CASSQTGVPEETQYF.

J is TRBJ2-1 and V is TRBV30; 9 nucleotides line up with TRBD2. The CDR3 sequence is 14 residues long. After removal of 4 bases from V and 10 bases from J, the junction contained 11 bases not matched to a gene. Germline V gives CDR1 GTSNPN, CDR2 SVGIG (reference sequence). CDR3 residues: CAWTIAGALGEQFF. CDR3 nucleotide sequence: TGTGCCTGGACAATAGCGGGGGCGCTTGGCGAGCAGTTCTTC. Variable domain in full (rest from reference TRBV30 and TRBJ2-1): SQTIHQWPATLVQPVGSPLSLECTVEGTSNPNLYWYRQAAGRGLQLLFYSVGIGQISSEVPQNLSASRPQDRQFILSSKKLLLSDSGFYLCAWTIAGALGEQFFGPGTRLTVL.

There are a few counts of this clonotype. The chain combines TRBV4-1 with TRBJ2-3; 10 bases are shared with TRBD2. In germline, CDR1 is MGHRA, CDR2 YSYEKL. V shed 1 base, J shed 0 bases, and the junction held 4 bases outside the gene matches. CDR3 size: 17 residues. The CDR3 region has the DNA TGCGCCAGCAGCCAAGCACTAGCGGGGCCAAGCACAGATACGCAGTATTTT. The encoded protein is CASSQALAGPSTDTQYF.

The V and J genes are TRBV6-1 and TRBJ1-2; 9 bases match TRBD1. In germline, CDR1 is MNHNS, CDR2 SASEGT. J lost 9 bases, V lost 6 bases, and 14 bases had no gene match. The CDR3 totals 15 residues. CDR3 nucleotide sequence: TGTGCCAGCAGGGCGAGCGGGGACAGGGTGAATCGCTACACCTTC. Protein product: CASRASGDRVNRYTF.

This clonotype was found a few times. The chain employs TRBV12-3 or TRBV12-4 and TRBJ1-1; D not certain. The CDR3 contains 13 residues. Trimming left V 1 base short and J 5 bases short, with 8 bases between. CDR3 in DNA: TGTGCCAGCAGTTTAGATCAGCGGACTGAAGCTTTCTTT. Translation gives CASSLDQRTEAFF.